The 10 T cell receptor beta chains below all came from one sample that was sequenced in a study of T cells in Graves' hyperthyroidism and ophthalmopathy. From RNA transcripts, TCR beta CDR3 regions were amplified. In the first-round RT-PCR of the TCR CDR3, the HTBI primer set was used. TCRdb re-called the multiplex PCR reads with MiXCR, one entry per CDR3 protein. Of fewer than 550,000 distinct CDR3 sequences in the sample, roughly a quarter were seen once. Sequenced sample: blood. These receptors were obtained from a woman in her twenties or thirties with Graves' ophthalmopathy.

The genes are TRBV7-9 and TRBJ1-2; 7 nucleotides match TRBD1. The CDR3 is 11 amino acids. The ends lost 5 bases at V and 11 bases at J; junction bases unmatched: 5. The germline V gene has CDR1 SEHNR and CDR2 FQNEAQ (reference sequence). The CDR3 is CASSPGGTYTF. In DNA form, the CDR3 reads TGTGCCAGCAGCCCAGGGGGAACTTACACCTTC.

This clonotype was counted at least ten times. V gene TRBV12-3 or TRBV12-4 combines with J gene TRBJ2-2, with 9 bases fitting TRBD1. CDR3 size: 14 residues. J gave up 5 bases and V 8 bases, and 6 bases lay outside the gene matches. The CDR3 here is CASAQGAGTGELFF. Written as DNA, the CDR3 is TGTGCCAGCGCACAGGGGGCAGGAACCGGGGAGCTGTTTTTT.

This clonotype was seen a few times. This chain links TRBV7-3 with TRBJ2-5; 8 bases agree with TRBD2. The CDR3 contains 15 residues. With 5 bases clipped from V and 1 base from J, the junction kept 6 bases outside the gene matches. Germline CDR1 SGHTA, CDR2 FQGTGA. The CDR3: CASSIQAGVQETQYF. The CDR3 coding sequence is TGTGCCAGCAGCATACAAGCGGGAGTCCAAGAGACCCAGTACTTC.

This clonotype was seen at least ten times. V is TRBV5-1 and J is TRBJ2-7, with 10 bases identical to TRBD2. The CDR3 runs to 15 residues. The V and J ends lost 0 bases and 3 bases, in that order; junction bases with no gene match: 3. CDR1 is SGHRS and CDR2 is YFSETQ in the germline V gene. Here the CDR3 DNA reads TGCGCCAGCAGCTTGGAACTAGCGGGGAACTACGAGCAGTACTTC. Protein sequence: CASSLELAGNYEQYF.

This clonotype was found many times. V is TRBV12-3 or TRBV12-4 and J is TRBJ1-5; 9 bases match TRBD1. Trimming took 5 bases from V and 4 from J; bases not matched to a gene: 3. The CDR3 runs to 14 residues. CDR3 sequence (DNA): TGTGCCAGCAGTCGACAGGGGGAAAATCAGCCCCAGCATTTT. This encodes CASSRQGENQPQHF.

This clonotype was picked up many times. The V gene is TRBV4-1, the J gene TRBJ1-2; D not certain. This CDR3 is built from 15 residues. Trimming left V 1 base short and J 3 bases short, with 12 bases between. Germline lookup yields CDR1 MGHRA and CDR2 YSYEKL. DNA of the CDR3: TGCGCCAGCAGCCAAGCGGGCGGTTTCTACTATGGCTACACCTTC. It encodes CASSQAGGFYYGYTF.

This clonotype was seen ten or more times. This chain's CDR3 is CASSVGIGTAGELFF. The CDR3 nucleotides read TGTGCCAGCAGTGTGGGAATCGGGACAGCCGGGGAGCTGTTTTTT. V gene TRBV6-4 combines with J gene TRBJ2-2; 7 bases line up with TRBD1. This CDR3 is built from 15 residues. V was clipped by 4 bases and J by 6 bases; unmatched bases: 8. Germline V lookup: CDR1 MRHNA, CDR2 SNTAGT.

The chain has TRBV20-1 and TRBJ2-5; tentative D call: TRBD1 (5 bases). This CDR3 contains 15 residues. The germline V gene encodes CDR1 DFQATT and CDR2 SNEGSKA (reference sequence). The germline V and J ends were trimmed by 6 bases and 4 bases, with 21 bases remaining between them. CDR3 loop: CSASIFRALGETQYF. In DNA, the CDR3 is TGCAGTGCGTCTATCTTCAGGGCCTTGGGAGAGACCCAGTACTTC.

This clonotype was observed many times. The chain joins TRBV19 to TRBJ1-1; the D is unclear. The ends were cut back, 3 bases at V and 1 base at J, with 3 bases in the middle. The CDR3 contains 12 residues. CDR1 is LNHDA and CDR2 is SQIVND in the germline V gene (reference sequence). CDR3 sequence: CASSIGNTEAFF. The CDR3 DNA reads as TGTGCCAGTAGTATCGGGAACACTGAAGCTTTCTTT.

This clonotype was recorded at least ten times. V usage is TRBV30 and J usage is TRBJ1-1, with TRBD1 matching over 7 bases. CDR3 length equals 13 residues. The J segment lost 6 bases and the V segment lost 4 bases, leaving 8 bases of the junction unmatched. Germline CDR1 GTSNPN, CDR2 SVGIG (reference sequence). The CDR3 loop reads CAWIGQGVAEAFF. DNA of the CDR3: TGTGCCTGGATCGGGCAGGGGGTCGCTGAAGCTTTCTTT. Together with reference TRBV30 and TRBJ1-1, the CDR3 gives the full variable domain: SQTIHQWPATLVQPVGSPLSLECTVEGTSNPNLYWYRQAAGRGLQLLFYSVGIGQISSEVPQNLSASRPQDRQFILSSKKLLLSDSGFYLCAWIGQGVAEAFFGQGTRLTVV.